These T cell receptor beta chains were read from a single sample in a study of CD8 T cells in ankylosing spondylitis. TCRdb reanalysed the 5' RACE reads using MiXCR and keeps one entry per CDR3 protein. This table has 800,000 to 900,000 distinct CDR3 sequences, approximately 12% appearing once. Input material: blood, either unsorted or a sorted T cell fraction (not recorded which). The receptors here all came from a male donor with ankylosing spondylitis. The CDR3 runs from the conserved cysteine through the conserved F or W. The order of the fields is V gene, CDR3 protein.

TRBV5-1,CASSPESSSGSYEQYF
TRBV6-2/TRBV6-3,CASSPDPGAAYNEQFF
TRBV28,CASSPGRMASQPQHF
TRBV20-1,CSARGLANYNEQFF
TRBV7-9,CASSLAQARTEAFF
TRBV12-3/TRBV12-4,CASRTFGTASYNEQFF
TRBV6-2/TRBV6-3,CASSRIGTEVSEQYF
TRBV10-3,CAISARGGPYEQYF
TRBV10-2,CATKRTSGNTDTQYF
TRBV27,CASSLIEGEGEAFF
TRBV20-1,CSARDRLASEQYF
TRBV3-1,CASSTGSSYNSPLHF
TRBV7-8,CAATEVDEQFF
TRBV20-1,CSARQPSGNTTYF
TRBV20-1,CSARDPGTSNQPQHF
TRBV7-8,CASSRGRFSYNEQFF
TRBV4-2,CASSHPGQGIIVQYF
TRBV30,CAWGTGRADTQYF
TRBV24-1,CATSGFYEQFF
TRBV4-3,CASSPQDYRNTGELFF
TRBV28,CASSLRSASSPLHF
TRBV6-2/TRBV6-3,CASSYPQGPLHF
TRBV20-1,CSAISRGGDDTQYF
TRBV18,CASSLGPGDGYTF
TRBV10-2,CASRSSRRDDQPQHF